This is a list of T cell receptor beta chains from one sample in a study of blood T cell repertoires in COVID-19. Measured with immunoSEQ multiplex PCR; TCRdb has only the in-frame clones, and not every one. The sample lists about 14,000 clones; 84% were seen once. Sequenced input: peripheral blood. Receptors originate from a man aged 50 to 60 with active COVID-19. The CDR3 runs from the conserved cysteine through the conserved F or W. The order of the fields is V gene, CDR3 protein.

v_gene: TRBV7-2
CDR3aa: CASSSRQGTYEQYF

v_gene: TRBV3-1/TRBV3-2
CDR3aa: CASSQDGQGFYEQYF

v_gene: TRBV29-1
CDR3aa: CSALSDYGPTDYNEQFF

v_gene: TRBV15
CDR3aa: CATSRAAPAGERRTYNEQFF

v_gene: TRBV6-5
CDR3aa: CASSYRTGGENTIYF

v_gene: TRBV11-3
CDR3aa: CASSSYQVSSGTYEQYF

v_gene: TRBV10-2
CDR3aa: CASSGLFEGGDYGYTF

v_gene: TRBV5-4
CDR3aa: CASSAGVGSVHEQYF

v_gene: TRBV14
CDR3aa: CASSHYGSYEQYF

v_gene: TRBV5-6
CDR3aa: CASSLAINNEQFF

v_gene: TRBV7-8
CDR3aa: CASSLIRAGEGYEQYF

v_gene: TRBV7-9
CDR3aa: CASSLGLAAGELFF

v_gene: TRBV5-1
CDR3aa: CASSRTGATDTQYF

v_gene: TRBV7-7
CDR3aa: CASSFERGTEQYF

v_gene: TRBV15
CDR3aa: CATSRDVTSGIDTQYF

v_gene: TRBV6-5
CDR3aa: CASSYLASGSDEQFF

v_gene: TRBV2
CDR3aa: CASSGTSGHSSYEQYF

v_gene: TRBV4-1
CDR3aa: CASSQDKFSGNTIYF

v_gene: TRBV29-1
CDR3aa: CSVEDGPGFWGYTF

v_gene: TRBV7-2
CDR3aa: CASSFLANTGELFF

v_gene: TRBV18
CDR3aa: CASSALPGTASGETQYF

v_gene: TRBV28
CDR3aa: CASSSRTGINEKLFF

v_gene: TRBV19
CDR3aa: CASSSRMNTEAFF

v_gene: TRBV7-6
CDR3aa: CASSLGTTSTDTQYF

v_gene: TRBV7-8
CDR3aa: CASSPGTGNQPQHF

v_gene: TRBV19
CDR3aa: CASSIRVAGSPYEQYF

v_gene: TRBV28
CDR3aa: CASSFLGLAGGPSYNEQFF

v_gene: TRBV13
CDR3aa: CASSLKGERGETQYF